This section outlines one T cell receptor (beta chain) sequence together with its context. The data derive from a study of PD-L1 blockade in urothelial cancer. Trimming took 2 bases from V and 0 from J, leaving 16 bases between them. Germline V gene sequence: CDR1 LGHNA, CDR2 YNFKEQ. The CDR3 is 17 residues long. This table comes from immunoSEQ multiplex PCR, and its TCRdb copy is limited to in-frame clones, with some not included. In the table there are tens of thousands of clones, about four fifths of which are singletons. The TCR was taken from a man between 65 and 85 years old with urothelial cancer. The sample in question was PBMCs, obtained around atezolizumab (anti-PD-L1) treatment. The rearrangement links TRBV4-2 to TRBJ1-1; no definite D call. The CDR3 reads CASSQLGLLQLNTEAFF. The CDR3 nucleotides are TGTGCCAGCAGCCAACTTGGACTTCTGCAGTTGAACACTGAAGCTTTCTTT.